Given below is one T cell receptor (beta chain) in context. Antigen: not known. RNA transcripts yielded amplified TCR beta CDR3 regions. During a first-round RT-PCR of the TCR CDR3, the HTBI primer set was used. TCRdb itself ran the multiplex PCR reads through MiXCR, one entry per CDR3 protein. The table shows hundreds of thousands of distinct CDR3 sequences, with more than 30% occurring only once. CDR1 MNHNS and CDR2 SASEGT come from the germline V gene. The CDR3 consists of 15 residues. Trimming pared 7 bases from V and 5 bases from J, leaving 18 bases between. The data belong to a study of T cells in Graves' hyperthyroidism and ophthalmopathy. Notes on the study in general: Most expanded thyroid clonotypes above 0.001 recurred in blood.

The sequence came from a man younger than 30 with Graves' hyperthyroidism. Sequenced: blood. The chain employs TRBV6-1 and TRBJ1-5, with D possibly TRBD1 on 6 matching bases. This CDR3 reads CASITLGGTHQPQHF. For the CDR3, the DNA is TGTGCCAGCATCACACTGGGGGGGACACATCAGCCCCAGCATTTT.